These 15 T cell receptor beta chains were sequenced from one sample in a study of shared clonotypes between healthy human individuals. Libraries were prepared by immunoSEQ multiplex PCR; TCRdb keeps only in-frame clonotypes and omits some of them. This table holds approximately 2,000,000 clones, approximately 92% found once. CD45RO-negative CD8 cells positively selected for CCR7 made up the naive population, which excluded terminally differentiated effector memory CD45RA+ cells. Sample: naive CD8+ T cells from PBMCs. Source of these receptors: a man between 18 and 35 years old in good health. Some clones in this sample may be carry-over from other donors' samples.

The chain uses TRBV9 and TRBJ2-7; no definite D call. There are 14 residues in the CDR3. Per the germline V gene, CDR1 is SGDLS and CDR2 is YYNGEE. Trimming cost V 2 bases and J 3 bases, with 12 bases left between them. This CDR3 reads CASSVADGFYEQYF. CDR3 in DNA: TGTGCCAGCAGCGTCGCGGACGGATTCTACGAGCAGTACTTC.

This clone was seen once. This chain uses TRBV9 with TRBJ2-2, with 9 bases fitting TRBD2. V lost 2 bases to trimming and J lost 2 bases; unmatched junction nucleotides: 16. Germline assignment: CDR1 SGDLS and CDR2 YYNGEE. The CDR3 contains 20 residues. CDR3: CASSVPPTHASGDNTGELFF. CDR3 DNA sequence: TGTGCCAGCAGCGTCCCCCCAACCCATGCTAGCGGGGATAACACCGGGGAGCTGTTTTTT.

A word on this clone: In the same sample, other DNA sequences code for this CDR3. The gene calls are TRBV27 and TRBJ2-1; D remains ambiguous. Germline V CDR1 and CDR2: MNHEY, SMNVEV (reference sequence). The CDR3 covers 15 residues. Between the trimmed V and J ends, which lost 2 bases and 0 bases, there was a span of 8 bases. CDR3 coding DNA: TGTGCCAGCAGTTTAGAACGAAGCTCCTACAATGAGCAGTTCTTC. This translates into CASSLERSSYNEQFF.

The J gene is TRBJ1-1, the V gene TRBV5-6; D unclear. Trimming stripped 4 bases from V and 0 bases from J, with 16 bases between. The CDR3 totals 16 residues. Germline CDR1 and CDR2: SGHDT and YYEEEE. CDR3 residues: CASSPSPRPLNTEAFF. The CDR3 DNA reads as TGTGCCAGCAGCCCCAGTCCGCGACCCCTGAACACTGAAGCTTTCTTT.

Turning to this clone: Other nucleotide sequences in the sample specify the same CDR3. The chain has TRBV27 and TRBJ2-1, with D perhaps matching TRBD1 (6 bases). CDR1 is MNHEY and CDR2 is SMNVEV in the germline V gene (reference sequence). The CDR3 has 12 residues. Trimming took 5 bases from V and 7 from J, leaving 9 bases between them. The CDR3 DNA is TGTGCCAGCAGTCTACAGGGAAATGAGCAGTTCTTC. It is translated as CASSLQGNEQFF.

For the CDR3, the DNA is TGTGCCAGCAGCTTAGTTTTTGCGGGAGGGCCGGGAGATACGCAGTATTTT. Translated: CASSLVFAGGPGDTQYF. V gene TRBV11-2 combines with J gene TRBJ2-3; 9 bases agree with TRBD2. Germline-derived CDR1 and CDR2 are SGHAT and FQNNGV. V was pared by 1 base and J by 5 bases, with 10 bases of the junction left unmatched. The CDR3 is made up of 17 amino acids.

This sequence joins TRBV5-1 and TRBJ2-5; 10 nucleotides line up with TRBD1. The V gene's germline CDR1 is SGHRS and CDR2 YFSETQ. This CDR3 is built from 16 residues. V was pared by 0 bases and J by 3 bases, with 5 bases of the junction left unmatched. The CDR3 DNA is TGCGCCAGCAGCTTGGGACAGGGGGCTTGGGAAGAGACCCAGTACTTC. Encoded protein: CASSLGQGAWEETQYF.

For the CDR3, the DNA is TGCAGCGTTGATGGCTACGGGGACAGTGGGTATGGCTACACCTTC. This sequence encodes CSVDGYGDSGYGYTF. The V and J genes are TRBV29-1 and TRBJ1-2; 7 positions agree with TRBD1. The junction had 12 bases not matched to a gene; V was cut back by 3 bases and J by 5 bases. Germline V gene lookup returns CDR1 SQVTM and CDR2 ANQGSEA. The CDR3 runs to 15 residues.

This clone was counted once. The V gene is TRBV6-6, the J gene TRBJ2-5; D is ambiguous. This CDR3 has 15 residues. V was shortened by 4 bases and J by 1 base, with 13 bases between the two germline ends. The germline V gene has CDR1 MNHNY and CDR2 SVGAGI (reference sequence). CDR3 in amino acids: CASSSLNWGQETQYF. The CDR3 DNA follows: TGTGCCAGCAGTTCCCTGAACTGGGGCCAAGAGACCCAGTACTTC.

In this sample, this clone turned up once. The chain recombines TRBV29-1 with TRBJ2-1, with a possible D match to TRBD1 (6 bases). The CDR3 runs to 13 residues. Germline V lookup: CDR1 SQVTM, CDR2 ANQGSEA. V was clipped by 7 bases and J by 8 bases, with 18 bases between them. The CDR3 spells CSDRDAGPHEQFF. In nucleotides, the CDR3 is TGCAGCGACAGGGACGCAGGGCCCCATGAGCAGTTCTTC.

In its sample, this clone was seen a few times. The chain combines TRBV4-1 with TRBJ1-1; TRBD1 might be the D (5 bases). CDR3 length: 14 residues. Trimming left V 1 base short and J 5 bases short, with 11 bases between. Germline CDR1 is MGHRA and CDR2 is YSYEKL. The CDR3 DNA follows: TGCGCCAGCAGCCAAGTAGAGGGGAGGACTGAAGCTTTCTTT. It encodes CASSQVEGRTEAFF.

V usage is TRBV7-9 and J usage is TRBJ2-7; unclear D gene. Germline CDR1 is SEHNR and CDR2 is FQNEAQ (reference sequence). The CDR3 covers 17 residues. V lost 2 bases and J lost 1, with 18 bases in between. DNA for the CDR3: TGTGCCAGCAGCTTACCTTGGGCAGGCGAAGGTTCCTACGAGCAGTACTTC. Translation: CASSLPWAGEGSYEQYF.

The chain combines TRBV9 with TRBJ2-7, with D possibly TRBD2 on 6 matching bases. The CDR3 is 16 residues long. The V end was cut by 0 bases, the J end by 2 bases, with 15 bases between. Per germline, CDR1 SGDLS and CDR2 YYNGEE. The CDR3 DNA is TGTGCCAGCAGCGTAGGGCGGGGCAGTAGGGCCTACGAGCAGTACTTC. Translation gives CASSVGRGSRAYEQYF.

V and J are TRBV10-1 and TRBJ2-7, with TRBD2 matching over 12 bases. This CDR3 has 15 amino acids. After removal of 6 bases from V and 7 bases from J, the junction contained 10 bases not matched to a gene. Germline CDR1 reads WNHNN; CDR2 reads SYGVQD (reference sequence). The CDR3 DNA reads as TGCGCCAGCAGGACTAGCGGGAGTGTATCGAGGGAGCAGTACTTC. It is translated as CASRTSGSVSREQYF.

The CDR3: CASSSTGLLTDTQYF. The CDR3 DNA reads as TGTGCCAGCAGCTCCACCGGGTTACTCACAGATACGCAGTATTTT. The chain has TRBV11-2 and TRBJ2-3; D unresolved. Germline-derived CDR1 and CDR2 are SGHAT and FQNNGV. The CDR3 covers 15 residues. Trimming removed 4 bases from V and 2 bases from J, with 13 bases in between.